The next 12 T cell receptor beta chains were all read from a single sample in a study of identical twins. TCRdb used MiXCR to reprocess the 5' RACE reads, holding one entry per CDR3 protein. The sample has around 650,000 distinct CDR3 sequences; around 7.5% are singletons. The same sample was also studied in work on yellow fever vaccine responses in identical twins.

Material for sequencing was PBMCs. These receptors were collected from a woman between 18 and 29 years old in good health.

The DNA for the CDR3 is TGTGCCAGCAGCCGGACCTTAATAGGTTCACCCCTCCACTTT. Its translation is CASSRTLIGSPLHF. The chain employs TRBV14 and TRBJ1-6; no clear D gene. The CDR3 covers 14 residues. Germline V CDR1 and CDR2: SGHDN, FVKESK. Trimming left V 4 bases short and J 9 bases short, with 13 bases between. The full variable domain, its missing parts supplied by reference TRBV14 and TRBJ1-6, is EAGVTQFPSHSVIEKGQTVTLRCDPISGHDNLYWYRRVMGKEIKFLLHFVKESKQDESGMPNNRFLAERTGGTYSTLKVQPAELEDSGVYFCASSRTLIGSPLHFGNGTRLTVT.

This clonotype has only a few counts. The rearrangement links TRBV5-1 to TRBJ2-7; 8 bases line up with TRBD1. This CDR3 spans 14 amino acids. The trim removed 4 bases at V and 3 bases at J, leaving 6 bases unmatched. CDR1 is SGHRS and CDR2 is YFSETQ in the germline V gene. The CDR3 here is CASSPDRVYYEQYF. The CDR3 coding sequence is TGCGCCAGCAGCCCGGACAGGGTTTACTACGAGCAGTACTTC.

The CDR3 reads CASSPTGTGLYEQYF. The CDR3, as DNA: TGTGCCAGTAGTCCAACCGGGACAGGTCTCTACGAGCAGTACTTC. The V gene is TRBV19, the J gene TRBJ2-7; 8 bases align to TRBD1. The CDR3 consists of 15 residues. CDR1 LNHDA and CDR2 SQIVND come from the germline V gene (reference sequence). The J segment lost 3 bases and the V segment lost 5 bases, leaving 9 bases of the junction unmatched. Variable domain in full (rest from reference TRBV19 and TRBJ2-7): DGGITQSPKYLFRKEGQNVTLSCEQNLNHDAMYWYRQDPGQGLRLIYYSQIVNDFQKGDIAEGYSVSREKKESFPLTVTSAQKNPTAFYLCASSPTGTGLYEQYFGPGTRLTVT.

In this sample, this clonotype turned up a few times. The V gene is TRBV5-6, the J gene TRBJ2-7, with D hard to call. This CDR3 spans 13 amino acids. V lost 0 bases to trimming and J lost 10 bases, with 14 bases between them. Germline loops: CDR1 SGHDT, CDR2 YYEEEE. The CDR3 DNA reads TGTGCCAGCAGCTTGGAGCTCTCGGCGGCCCAGTACGTC. Its translation: CASSLELSAAQYV.

Ten or more counts support this clonotype. The CDR3 nucleotides read TGCGCCAGCAGTGAGTCGATGTGGGGTAGCTACGAGCAGTACTTC. Translation: CASSESMWGSYEQYF. The chain recombines TRBV10-2 with TRBJ2-7, with D unresolved. Trimming took 0 bases from V and 3 from J, leaving 12 bases between them. The CDR3 is 15 residues long. Per the germline V gene, CDR1 is WSHSY and CDR2 is SAAADI.

This clonotype was seen a few times. The chain carries TRBV6-5 and TRBJ1-1; 10 bases fit TRBD1. This CDR3 contains 15 residues. V was pared by 4 bases and J by 5 bases, with 7 bases of the junction left unmatched. From germline, CDR1 is MNHEY and CDR2 SVGAGI. CDR3: CASSFMGQGQTEAFF. CDR3 in DNA: TGTGCCAGCAGTTTCATGGGACAGGGGCAAACTGAAGCTTTCTTT.

This clonotype showed up many times. V is TRBV28 and J is TRBJ2-7; tentatively, D is TRBD1 or TRBD2 (5 bases each). The CDR3 loop spans 14 amino acids. V was pared by 3 bases and J by 0 bases, with 9 bases between. Per germline, CDR1 MDHEN and CDR2 SYDVKM. The CDR3 DNA sequence: TGTGCCAGCAGTTTGGGGACCAGCTCCTACGAGCAGTACGTC. Protein: CASSLGTSSYEQYV.

This clonotype was seen repeatedly, ten times or more. The rearrangement links TRBV20-1 to TRBJ1-2; 10 nucleotides match TRBD1. There are 14 residues in the CDR3. Germline V gives CDR1 DFQATT, CDR2 SNEGSKA (reference sequence). The V segment lost 8 bases and the J segment 8 bases; nucleotides outside the gene matches: 14. Written as DNA, the CDR3 is TGCAGTTCCCGTCCCGGGACAGGGGTAAAGGGCTACACCTTC. The encoded protein is CSSRPGTGVKGYTF.

This clonotype was counted between two and nine times. V and J are TRBV10-3 and TRBJ2-3; 7 bases align to TRBD1. This CDR3 region has 15 residues. In germline, CDR1 is ENHRY, CDR2 SYGVKD. V lost 5 bases to trimming and J lost 0 bases; unmatched junction nucleotides: 5. CDR3 sequence: CAISTRDRSTDTQYF. CDR3 nucleotide sequence: TGTGCCATCAGTACCCGGGACAGAAGCACAGATACGCAGTATTTT.

This clonotype was counted a few times. The chain joins TRBV12-3 or TRBV12-4 to TRBJ2-1; 14 bases align to TRBD2. The CDR3 spans 14 residues. After removal of 6 bases from V and 7 bases from J, the junction contained 2 bases not matched to a gene. CDR3 sequence: CASRWTSGRNEQFF. In DNA form, the CDR3 reads TGTGCCAGCAGATGGACTAGCGGGAGGAATGAGCAGTTCTTC.

J is TRBJ2-1 and V is TRBV20-1; D is perhaps TRBD1 or TRBD2 (5 bases each). Germline CDR1 and CDR2: DFQATT and SNEGSKA (reference sequence). With 3 bases removed from V and 3 bases from J, the gap between germline ends came to 18 bases. The CDR3 extends over 16 amino acids. CDR3 amino acids: CSASGVGGVGYNEQFF. CDR3 in DNA: TGCAGTGCTAGTGGGGTTGGGGGAGTCGGCTACAATGAGCAGTTCTTC.

This clonotype showed up many times. The chain joins TRBV29-1 to TRBJ2-1, with D perhaps being TRBD1 or TRBD2 (5 bases each). Germline V gene lookup returns CDR1 SQVTM and CDR2 ANQGSEA. The CDR3 totals 12 residues. With 2 bases removed from V and 5 bases from J, the gap between germline ends came to 7 bases. CDR3 nucleotide sequence: TGCAGCGTTGAAAGGGACCACAATGAGCAGTTCTTC. Protein product: CSVERDHNEQFF.